This entry lists 18 T cell receptor beta chains sequenced from one sample in a study of monozygotic twins with inflammatory bowel disease. One entry per CDR3 protein, without DNA, is what TCRdb gives after re-calling the 5' RACE reads. The data include about 210,000 distinct CDR3 sequences; the top ten clones carry under 8.5%. The source material was blood. These receptors were obtained from a human donor with ulcerative colitis or Crohn's disease, or a healthy co-twin of an affected twin (not recorded which).

The chain has TRBV10-3 and TRBJ1-1. This CDR3 region has 14 residues. Germline V gives CDR1 ENHRY, CDR2 SYGVKD. The CDR3 spells CAISDLEGFTEAFF.

The chain employs TRBV12-3 or TRBV12-4 and TRBJ1-1; TCRdb selects TRBD1, and the lack of DNA leaves this call unchecked. The CDR3 length is 13 residues. The chain's CDR3 is CASSLQGSIEAFF.

V is TRBV20-1 and J is TRBJ1-1; TCRdb calls TRBD1, which cannot be checked without DNA. The V gene's germline CDR1 is DFQATT and CDR2 SNEGSKA (reference sequence). There are 11 residues in the CDR3. The CDR3 region is CRAGDSTEAFF.

The genes are TRBV7-2 and TRBJ2-1; absent DNA, TCRdb's TRBD2 call cannot be checked. The germline V gene encodes CDR1 SGHTA and CDR2 FQGNSA. The CDR3 runs 14 residues. The CDR3 sequence: CASSFSGGQDEQFF.

V is TRBV7-9 and J is TRBJ2-1; TCRdb gives TRBD1 as the D gene, but with no DNA this cannot be confirmed. The CDR3 length is 14 residues. Germline CDR1 and CDR2: SEHNR and FQNEAQ (reference sequence). The CDR3 loop reads CASSSTQGYNEQFF.

The genes are TRBV19 and TRBJ1-1; as DNA is missing, the TRBD1 call by TCRdb cannot be tested. CDR3 length equals 15 residues. Germline CDR1 is LNHDA and CDR2 is SQIVND (reference sequence). The CDR3 loop reads CASTLTGGKGTEAFF.

This chain connects TRBV27 to TRBJ2-7; TCRdb's D call, TRBD1, is unchecked because there is no DNA. Germline lookup yields CDR1 MNHEY and CDR2 SMNVEV (reference sequence). The CDR3 runs to 13 residues. The CDR3 here is CASRTVSSYEQYF.

The chain links TRBV5-1 to TRBJ1-1; the TCRdb D gene call, TRBD1, has no DNA to confirm it. CDR1 SGHRS and CDR2 YFSETQ come from the germline V gene. The CDR3 totals 14 residues. CDR3 residues: CASSLHRGGTEAFF. Based on the CDR3 plus reference TRBV5-1 and TRBJ1-1, the full variable domain is KAGVTQTPRYLIKTRGQQVTLSCSPISGHRSVSWYQQTPGQGLQFLFEYFSETQRNKGNFPGRFSGRQFSNSRSEMNVSTLELGDSALYLCASSLHRGGTEAFFGQGTRLTVV.

The rearrangement uses TRBV30 and TRBJ2-3. Germline V CDR1 and CDR2: GTSNPN, SVGIG (reference sequence). The CDR3 totals 13 residues. CDR3 loop: CAWSVELTDTQYF.

The CDR3 loop reads CAWSTGGTANSPLHF. This chain joins TRBV30 and TRBJ1-6; absent DNA, TCRdb's TRBD1 call cannot be checked. The CDR3 has 15 amino acids. Germline CDR1 is GTSNPN and CDR2 is SVGIG (reference sequence).

The V gene is TRBV20-1, the J gene TRBJ2-7; TCRdb indicates TRBD1, and absent DNA this call remains unverified. Germline CDR1 and CDR2: DFQATT and SNEGSKA (reference sequence). The CDR3 totals 12 residues. CDR3 region: CSARTTGSSIYF.

The genes are TRBV6-2 or TRBV6-3 and TRBJ1-5; the D call of TRBD1 rests on TCRdb alone, since no DNA is present to check it. The germline gives CDR1 MNHEY, CDR2 SVGEGT. This CDR3 is built from 15 residues. The CDR3 region is CASRPKVDSNQPQHF.

This chain joins TRBV20-1 and TRBJ1-2; TCRdb designates TRBD1, a call that cannot be tested without DNA. This CDR3 has 13 amino acids. Per the germline V gene, CDR1 is DFQATT and CDR2 is SNEGSKA (reference sequence). This CDR3 reads CSAGRQGARGYTF.

The V call is TRBV7-9, the J call TRBJ2-7. This CDR3 has 12 residues. In germline, CDR1 is SEHNR, CDR2 FQNEAQ (reference sequence). CDR3 protein: CASSSYTYEQYF.

V usage is TRBV5-1 and J usage is TRBJ2-7. From germline, CDR1 is SGHRS and CDR2 YFSETQ. The CDR3 contains 13 residues. CDR3 loop: CASSLEGTGEQYF. Full variable domain (rest looked up from reference TRBV5-1 and TRBJ2-7): KAGVTQTPRYLIKTRGQQVTLSCSPISGHRSVSWYQQTPGQGLQFLFEYFSETQRNKGNFPGRFSGRQFSNSRSEMNVSTLELGDSALYLCASSLEGTGEQYFGPGTRLTVT.

The chain couples TRBV12-3 or TRBV12-4 to TRBJ2-1. This CDR3 is built from 15 residues. CDR3: CASSLHPDGYNEQFF.

The rearrangement joins TRBV11-2 to TRBJ1-1; TCRdb reports TRBD1, a call that lacks DNA to check it against. Germline CDR1 and CDR2: SGHAT and FQNNGV. The CDR3 has 14 residues. CDR3 region: CASSSAGTYTEAFF.

The genes are TRBV20-1 and TRBJ2-5; absent DNA, TCRdb's TRBD2 call cannot be checked. The germline CDR1 and CDR2 sequences are DFQATT and SNEGSKA (reference sequence). This CDR3 is built from 14 residues. The CDR3 protein is CSARGLAGQETQYF.